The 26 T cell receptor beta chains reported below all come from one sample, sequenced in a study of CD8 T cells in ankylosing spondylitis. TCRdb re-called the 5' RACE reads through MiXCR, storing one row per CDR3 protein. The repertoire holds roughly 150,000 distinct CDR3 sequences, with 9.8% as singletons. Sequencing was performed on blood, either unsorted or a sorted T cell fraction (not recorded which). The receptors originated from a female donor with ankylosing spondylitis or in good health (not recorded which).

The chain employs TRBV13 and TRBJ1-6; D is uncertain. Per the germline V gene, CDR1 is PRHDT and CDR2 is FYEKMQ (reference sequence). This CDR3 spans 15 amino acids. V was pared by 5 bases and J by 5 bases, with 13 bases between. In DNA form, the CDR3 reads TGTGCCAGCAGCCCTCGGACGGGTAATAATTCACCCCTCCACTTT. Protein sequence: CASSPRTGNNSPLHF.

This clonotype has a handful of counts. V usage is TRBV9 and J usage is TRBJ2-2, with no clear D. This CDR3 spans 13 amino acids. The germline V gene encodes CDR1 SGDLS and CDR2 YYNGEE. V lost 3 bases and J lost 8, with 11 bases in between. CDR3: CASSEGGRGELFF. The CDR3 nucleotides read TGTGCCAGCAGCGAGGGTGGAAGGGGGGAGCTGTTTTTT.

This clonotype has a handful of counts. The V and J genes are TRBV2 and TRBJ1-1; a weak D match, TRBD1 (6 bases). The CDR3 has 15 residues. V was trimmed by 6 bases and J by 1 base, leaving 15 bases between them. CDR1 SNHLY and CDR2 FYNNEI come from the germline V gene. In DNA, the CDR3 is TGTGCCAGCAGACAACCCGGGACACCGAACACTGAAGCTTTCTTT. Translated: CASRQPGTPNTEAFF.

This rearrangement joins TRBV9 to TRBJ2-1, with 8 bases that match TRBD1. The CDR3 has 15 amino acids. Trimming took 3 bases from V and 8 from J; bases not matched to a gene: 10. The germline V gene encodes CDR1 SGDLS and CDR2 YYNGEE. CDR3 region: CASSGGQGPPDEQFF. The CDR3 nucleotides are TGTGCCAGCAGCGGTGGACAGGGACCCCCGGATGAGCAGTTCTTC.

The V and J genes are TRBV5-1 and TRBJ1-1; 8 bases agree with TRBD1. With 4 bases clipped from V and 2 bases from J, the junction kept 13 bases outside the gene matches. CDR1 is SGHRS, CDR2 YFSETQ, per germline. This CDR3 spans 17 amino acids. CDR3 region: CASSQTLQGVPNTEAFF. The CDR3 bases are TGCGCCAGCAGCCAGACCCTACAGGGGGTACCAAACACTGAAGCTTTCTTT.

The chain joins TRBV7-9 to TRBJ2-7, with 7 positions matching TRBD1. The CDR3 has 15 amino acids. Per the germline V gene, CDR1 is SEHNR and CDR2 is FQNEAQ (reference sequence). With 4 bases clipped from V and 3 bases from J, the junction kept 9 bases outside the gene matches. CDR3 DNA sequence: TGTGCCAGCAGCTCCGCCGGGACAGCAGTCTACGAGCAGTACTTC. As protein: CASSSAGTAVYEQYF.

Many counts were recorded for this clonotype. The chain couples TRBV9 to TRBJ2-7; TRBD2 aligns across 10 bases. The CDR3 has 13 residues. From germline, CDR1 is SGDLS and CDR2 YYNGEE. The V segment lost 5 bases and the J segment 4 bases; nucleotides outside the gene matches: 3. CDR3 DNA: TGTGCCAGCAGTGCTAGCGGGAGTTACGAGCAGTACTTC. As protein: CASSASGSYEQYF.

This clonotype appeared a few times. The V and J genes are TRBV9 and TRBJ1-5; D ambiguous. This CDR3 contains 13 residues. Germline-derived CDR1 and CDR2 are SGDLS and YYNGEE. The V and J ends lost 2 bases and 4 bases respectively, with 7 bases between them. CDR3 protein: CASSVGPNQPQHF. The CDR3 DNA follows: TGTGCCAGCAGCGTCGGGCCGAATCAGCCCCAGCATTTT.

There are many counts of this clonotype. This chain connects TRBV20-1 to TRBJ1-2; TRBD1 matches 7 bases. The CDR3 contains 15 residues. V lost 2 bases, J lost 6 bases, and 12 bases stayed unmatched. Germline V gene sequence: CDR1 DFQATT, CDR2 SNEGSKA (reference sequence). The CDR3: CSARPLAGGIDGYTF. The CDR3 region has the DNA TGCAGTGCTAGACCCCTTGCAGGGGGTATTGATGGCTACACCTTC.

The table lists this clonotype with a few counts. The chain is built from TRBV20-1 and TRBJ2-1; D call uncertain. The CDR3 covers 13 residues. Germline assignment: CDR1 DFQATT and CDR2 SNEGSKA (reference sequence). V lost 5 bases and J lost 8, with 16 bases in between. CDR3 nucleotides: TGCAGTGCTCCCGCAGAGGCGGTGGATGAGCAGTTCTTC. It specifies CSAPAEAVDEQFF.

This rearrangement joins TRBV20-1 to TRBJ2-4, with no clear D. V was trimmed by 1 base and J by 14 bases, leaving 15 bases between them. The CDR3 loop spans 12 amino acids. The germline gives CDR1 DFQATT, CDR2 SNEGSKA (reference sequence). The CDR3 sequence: CSARVGPPWEYF. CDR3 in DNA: TGCAGTGCTAGAGTGGGCCCTCCGTGGGAGTACTTC.

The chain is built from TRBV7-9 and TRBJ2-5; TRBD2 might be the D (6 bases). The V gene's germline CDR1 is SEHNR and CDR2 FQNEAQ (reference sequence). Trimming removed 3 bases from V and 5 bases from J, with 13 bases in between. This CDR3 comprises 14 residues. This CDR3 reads CASSLVEGGETQYF. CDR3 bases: TGTGCCAGCAGCTTGGTGGAGGGCGGGGAGACCCAGTACTTC.

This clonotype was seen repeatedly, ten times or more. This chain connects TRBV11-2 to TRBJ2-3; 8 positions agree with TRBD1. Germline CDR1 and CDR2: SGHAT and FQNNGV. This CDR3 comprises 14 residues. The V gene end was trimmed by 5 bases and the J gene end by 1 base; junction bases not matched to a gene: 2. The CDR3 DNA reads TGTGCCAGCAGCCCGGGACAGGGCACAGATACGCAGTATTTT. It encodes CASSPGQGTDTQYF.

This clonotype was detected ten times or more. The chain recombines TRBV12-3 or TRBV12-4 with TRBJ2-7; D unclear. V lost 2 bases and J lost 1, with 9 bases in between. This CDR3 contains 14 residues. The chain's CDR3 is CASSLFRFSYEQYF. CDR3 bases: TGTGCCAGCAGTTTATTTAGGTTTTCCTACGAGCAGTACTTC.

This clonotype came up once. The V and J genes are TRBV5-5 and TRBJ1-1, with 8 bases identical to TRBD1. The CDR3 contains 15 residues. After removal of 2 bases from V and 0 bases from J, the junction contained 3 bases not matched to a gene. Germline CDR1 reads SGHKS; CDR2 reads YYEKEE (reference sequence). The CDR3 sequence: CASSLETGVNTEAFF. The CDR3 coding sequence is TGTGCCAGCAGCTTAGAGACAGGGGTGAACACTGAAGCTTTCTTT.

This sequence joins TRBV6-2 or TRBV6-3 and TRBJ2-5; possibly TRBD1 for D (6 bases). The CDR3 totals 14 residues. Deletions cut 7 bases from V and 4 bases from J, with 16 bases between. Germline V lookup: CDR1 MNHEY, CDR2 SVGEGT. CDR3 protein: CASTLLQGRETQYF. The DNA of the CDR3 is TGTGCCAGCACTCTTCTACAGGGACGAGAGACCCAGTACTTC.

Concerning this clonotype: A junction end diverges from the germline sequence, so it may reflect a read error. The CDR3 coding sequence is TGCTGTGCCTTCCTATCCTGGACAGGGGGCTCCTACAATGAGCAGTTCTTC. Translation gives CCAFLSWTGGSYNEQFF. This rearrangement joins TRBV20-1 to TRBJ2-1; 10 nucleotides agree with TRBD1. Germline V CDR1 and CDR2: DFQATT, SNEGSKA (reference sequence). This CDR3 region has 17 residues.

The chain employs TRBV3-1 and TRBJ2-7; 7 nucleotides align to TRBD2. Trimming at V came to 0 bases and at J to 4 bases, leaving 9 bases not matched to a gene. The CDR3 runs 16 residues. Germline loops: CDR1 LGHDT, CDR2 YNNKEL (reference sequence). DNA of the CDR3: TGTGCCAGCAGCCAAGATCCCCGGGAGGAGATATACGAGCAGTACTTC. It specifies CASSQDPREEIYEQYF.

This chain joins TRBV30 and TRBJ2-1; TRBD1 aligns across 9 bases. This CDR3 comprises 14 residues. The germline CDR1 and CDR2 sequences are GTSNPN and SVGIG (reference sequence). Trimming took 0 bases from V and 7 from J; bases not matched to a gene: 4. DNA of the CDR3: TGTGCCTGGAGTGTAGGGACAGGGTTGAATGAGCAGTTCTTC. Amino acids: CAWSVGTGLNEQFF.

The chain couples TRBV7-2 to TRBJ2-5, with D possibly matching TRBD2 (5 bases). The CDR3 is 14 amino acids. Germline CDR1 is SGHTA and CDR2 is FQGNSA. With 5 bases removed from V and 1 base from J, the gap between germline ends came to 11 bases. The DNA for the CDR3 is TGTGCCAGCAGCCAGATCGGAGGCCAAGAGACCCAGTACTTC. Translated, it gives CASSQIGGQETQYF.

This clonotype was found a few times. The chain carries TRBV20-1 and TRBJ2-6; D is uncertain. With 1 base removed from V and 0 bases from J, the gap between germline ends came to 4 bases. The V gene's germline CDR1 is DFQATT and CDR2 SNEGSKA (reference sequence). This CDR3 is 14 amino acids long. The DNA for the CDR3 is TGCAGTGCTAGAGGTCCCTCTGGGGCCAACGTCCTGACTTTC. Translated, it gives CSARGPSGANVLTF.

CDR3 residues: CASSLRAFSGNTIYF. DNA for the CDR3: TGTGCCAGCAGCTTACGGGCTTTCTCTGGAAACACCATATATTTT. The V and J genes are TRBV7-8 and TRBJ1-3; no clear D gene. V dropped 2 bases and J dropped 0 bases, with 8 bases sitting between them. The CDR3 loop spans 15 amino acids. CDR1 and CDR2 from the germline V gene are SGHVS and FQNEAQ.

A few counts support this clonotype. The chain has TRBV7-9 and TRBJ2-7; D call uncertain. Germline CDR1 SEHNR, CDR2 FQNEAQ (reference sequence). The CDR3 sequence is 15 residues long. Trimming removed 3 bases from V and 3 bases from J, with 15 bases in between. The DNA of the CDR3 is TGTGCCAGCAGCTTGTACTCGGTGGAACACTACGAGCAGTACTTC. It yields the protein CASSLYSVEHYEQYF.

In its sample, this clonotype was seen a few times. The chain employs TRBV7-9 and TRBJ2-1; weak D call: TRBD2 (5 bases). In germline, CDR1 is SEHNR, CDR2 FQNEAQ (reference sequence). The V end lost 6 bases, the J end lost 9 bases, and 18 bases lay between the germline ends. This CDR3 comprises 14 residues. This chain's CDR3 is CASRIGVGRSEQFF. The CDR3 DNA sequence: TGTGCCAGCAGAATTGGAGTAGGGAGAAGTGAGCAGTTCTTC.

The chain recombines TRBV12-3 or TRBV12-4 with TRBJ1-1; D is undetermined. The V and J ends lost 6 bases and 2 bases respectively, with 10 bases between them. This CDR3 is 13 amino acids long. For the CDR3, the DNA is TGTGCCAGCAGCACTTGGACCAACACTGAAGCTTTCTTT. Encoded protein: CASSTWTNTEAFF.

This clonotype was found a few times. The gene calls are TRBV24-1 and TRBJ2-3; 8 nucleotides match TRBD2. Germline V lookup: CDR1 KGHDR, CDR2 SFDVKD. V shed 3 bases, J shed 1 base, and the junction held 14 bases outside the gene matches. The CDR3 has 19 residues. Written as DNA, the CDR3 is TGTGCCACCAGTGATCCCCTTGATGTCGGTAGCGGGGGCACAGATACGCAGTATTTT. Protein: CATSDPLDVGSGGTDTQYF.